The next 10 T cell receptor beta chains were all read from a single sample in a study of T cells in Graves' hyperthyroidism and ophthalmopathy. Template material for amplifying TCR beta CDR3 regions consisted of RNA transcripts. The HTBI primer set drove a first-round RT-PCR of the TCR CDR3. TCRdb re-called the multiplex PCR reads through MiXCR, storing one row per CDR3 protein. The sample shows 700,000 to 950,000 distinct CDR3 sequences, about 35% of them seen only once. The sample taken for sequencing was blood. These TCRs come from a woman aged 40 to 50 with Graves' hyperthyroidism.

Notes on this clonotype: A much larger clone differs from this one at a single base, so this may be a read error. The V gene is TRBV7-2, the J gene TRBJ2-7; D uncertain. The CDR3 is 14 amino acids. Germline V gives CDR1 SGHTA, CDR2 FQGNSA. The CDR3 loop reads CASSFPRYSYEQCF. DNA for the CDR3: TGTGCCAGCAGCTTCCCCAGGTACTCCTACGAGCAGTGCTTC.

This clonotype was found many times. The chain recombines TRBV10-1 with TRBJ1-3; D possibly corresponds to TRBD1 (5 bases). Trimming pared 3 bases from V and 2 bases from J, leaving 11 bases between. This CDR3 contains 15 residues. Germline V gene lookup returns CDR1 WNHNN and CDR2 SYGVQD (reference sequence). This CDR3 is CASSDGAIPGNTIYF. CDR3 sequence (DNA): TGCGCCAGCAGTGACGGGGCCATACCTGGAAACACCATATATTTT.

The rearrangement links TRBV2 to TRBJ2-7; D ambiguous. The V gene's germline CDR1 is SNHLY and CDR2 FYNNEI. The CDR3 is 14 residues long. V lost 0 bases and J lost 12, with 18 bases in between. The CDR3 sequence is CASSEAGYFGDWYF. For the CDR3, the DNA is TGTGCCAGCAGTGAAGCGGGATATTTTGGGGATTGGTACTTC.

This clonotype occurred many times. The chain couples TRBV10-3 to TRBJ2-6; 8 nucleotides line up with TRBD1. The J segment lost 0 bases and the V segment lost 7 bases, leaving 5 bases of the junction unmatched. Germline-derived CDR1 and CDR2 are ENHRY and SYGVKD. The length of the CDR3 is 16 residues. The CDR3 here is CAITRQGSSGANVLTF. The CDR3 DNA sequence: TGTGCCATCACCCGACAGGGGTCCTCTGGGGCCAACGTCCTGACTTTC.

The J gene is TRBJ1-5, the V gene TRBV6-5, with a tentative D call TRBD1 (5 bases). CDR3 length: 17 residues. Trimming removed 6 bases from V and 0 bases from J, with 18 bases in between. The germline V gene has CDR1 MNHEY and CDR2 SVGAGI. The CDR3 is CASSSRGHGYSNQPQHF. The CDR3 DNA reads TGTGCCAGCAGCTCTCGAGGACACGGGTATAGCAATCAGCCCCAGCATTTT.

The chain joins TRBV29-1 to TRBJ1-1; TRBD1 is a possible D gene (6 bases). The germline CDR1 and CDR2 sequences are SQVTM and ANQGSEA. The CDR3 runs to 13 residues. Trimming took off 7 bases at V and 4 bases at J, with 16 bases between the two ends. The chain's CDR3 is CSAGRGAATEAFF. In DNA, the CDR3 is TGCAGCGCCGGACGGGGGGCGGCCACTGAAGCTTTCTTT.

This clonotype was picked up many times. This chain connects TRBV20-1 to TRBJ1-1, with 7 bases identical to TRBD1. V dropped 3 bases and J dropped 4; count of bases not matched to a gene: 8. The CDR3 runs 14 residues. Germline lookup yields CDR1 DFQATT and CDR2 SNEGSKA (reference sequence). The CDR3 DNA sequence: TGCAGTGCTAGGCGAATGACAGGGCCCACTGAAGCTTTCTTT. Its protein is CSARRMTGPTEAFF.

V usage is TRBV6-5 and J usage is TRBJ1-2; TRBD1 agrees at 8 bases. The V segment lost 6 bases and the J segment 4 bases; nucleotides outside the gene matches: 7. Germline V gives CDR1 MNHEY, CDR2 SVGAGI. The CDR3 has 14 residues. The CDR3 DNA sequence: TGTGCCAGCAGAAATCAGGGGGCCGGCTATGGCTACACCTTC. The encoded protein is CASRNQGAGYGYTF.

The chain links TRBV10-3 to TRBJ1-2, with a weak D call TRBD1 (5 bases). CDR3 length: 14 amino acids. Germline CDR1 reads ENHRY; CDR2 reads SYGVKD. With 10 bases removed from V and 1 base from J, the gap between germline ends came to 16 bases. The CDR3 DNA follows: TGTGCCAGCAGACCCCCGGGACTTAACTATGGCTACACCTTC. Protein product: CASRPPGLNYGYTF.

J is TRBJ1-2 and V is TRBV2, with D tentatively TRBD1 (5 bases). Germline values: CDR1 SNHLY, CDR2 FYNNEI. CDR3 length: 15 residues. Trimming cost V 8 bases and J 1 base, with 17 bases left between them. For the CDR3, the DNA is TGTGCCAGCGGGACGGCGTATACGAGTAACTATGGCTACACCTTC. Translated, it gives CASGTAYTSNYGYTF. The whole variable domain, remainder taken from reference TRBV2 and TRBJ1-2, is EPEVTQTPSHQVTQMGQEVILRCVPISNHLYFYWYRQILGQKVEFLVSFYNNEISEKSEIFDDQFSVERPDGSNFTLKIRSTKLEDSAMYFCASGTAYTSNYGYTFGSGTRLTVV.